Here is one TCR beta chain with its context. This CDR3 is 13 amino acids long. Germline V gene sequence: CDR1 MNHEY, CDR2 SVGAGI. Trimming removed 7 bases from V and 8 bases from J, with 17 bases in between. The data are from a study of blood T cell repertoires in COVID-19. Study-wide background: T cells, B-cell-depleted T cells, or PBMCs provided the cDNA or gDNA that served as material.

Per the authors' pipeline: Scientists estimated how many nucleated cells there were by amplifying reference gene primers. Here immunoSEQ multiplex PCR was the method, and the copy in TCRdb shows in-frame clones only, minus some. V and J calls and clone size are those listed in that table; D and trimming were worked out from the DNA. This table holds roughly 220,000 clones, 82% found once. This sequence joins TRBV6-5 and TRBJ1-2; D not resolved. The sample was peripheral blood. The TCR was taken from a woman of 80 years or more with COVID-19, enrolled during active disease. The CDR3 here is CASKEGIGGGYTF. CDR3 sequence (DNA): TGTGCCAGCAAAGAGGGTATTGGAGGAGGCTACACCTTC.